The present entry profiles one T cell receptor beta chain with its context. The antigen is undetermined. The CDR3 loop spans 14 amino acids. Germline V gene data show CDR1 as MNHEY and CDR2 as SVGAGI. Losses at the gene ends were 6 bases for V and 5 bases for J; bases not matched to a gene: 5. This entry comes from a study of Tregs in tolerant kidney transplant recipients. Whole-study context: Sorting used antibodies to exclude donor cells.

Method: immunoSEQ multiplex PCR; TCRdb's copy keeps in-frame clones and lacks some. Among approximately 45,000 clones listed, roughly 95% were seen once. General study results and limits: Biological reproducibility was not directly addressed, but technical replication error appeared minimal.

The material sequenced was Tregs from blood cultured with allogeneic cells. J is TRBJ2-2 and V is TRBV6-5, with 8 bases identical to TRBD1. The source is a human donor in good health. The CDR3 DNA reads TGTGCCAGCAGGGTGACAGGGGTGACCGGGGAGCTGTTTTTT. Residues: CASRVTGVTGELFF.